A selection of T cell receptor beta chains follows, all from one sample in a study of T cell repertoires in ileal Crohn's disease. The method was immunoSEQ multiplex PCR; TCRdb's version includes in-frame clones alone and lacks a portion of them. The repertoire holds some 4,000 clones, with less than 70% as singletons. Material for sequencing was ileal tissue. Source of these receptors: an adult with Crohn's disease. The conserved cysteine and the conserved F or W are not part of the CDR3 here.

V: TRBV25-1
J: TRBJ1-5
CDR3: ASSEWRSNQPQH

V: TRBV7-2
J: TRBJ2-7
CDR3: ASSFSGGSGVEQY

V: TRBV4-3
J: TRBJ1-2
CDR3: ASSQGQGGYGYT

V: TRBV5-6
J: TRBJ1-1
CDR3: ASSKYRLEAF

V: TRBV27
J: TRBJ1-5
CDR3: ASSFLDRGRPQPQH

V: TRBV4-1
J: TRBJ2-1
CDR3: ASSQAGGIKKYNEQF

V: TRBV10-2
J: TRBJ1-2
CDR3: ASSDLGANYGYT

V: TRBV18
J: TRBJ2-2
CDR3: ASSPDGSTGELF

V: TRBV29-1
J: TRBJ1-2
CDR3: SVGGDYGYT

V: TRBV10-2
J: TRBJ2-3
CDR3: ASRGTSGGPWDTQY

V: TRBV6-4
J: TRBJ2-1
CDR3: ASSDSISGSPYYNEQF

V: TRBV7-8
J: TRBJ2-2
CDR3: ASSLVGGGNTGELF

V: TRBV7-8
J: TRBJ1-1
CDR3: ASSTSGIRTEAF

V: TRBV5-1
J: TRBJ2-2
CDR3: ASSLTSAANTGEPF

V: TRBV10-1
J: TRBJ1-1
CDR3: ASSETGTEAF

V: TRBV4-1
J: TRBJ2-5
CDR3: ASSQDQSGGGGREQY

V: TRBV27
J: TRBJ2-7
CDR3: ASMDRTAYEQY

V: TRBV9
J: TRBJ2-2
CDR3: ASSVRYRADTGELF

V: TRBV5-1
J: TRBJ2-3
CDR3: ASRGGAGASTDTQY

V: TRBV27
J: TRBJ1-1
CDR3: ASSREGANTEAF

V: TRBV11-3
J: TRBJ2-3
CDR3: ASSFGGGGTDTQY

V: TRBV2
J: TRBJ2-2
CDR3: ASRTSGGELF

V: TRBV9
J: TRBJ2-1
CDR3: ASSVGGLGNNEQF

V: TRBV9
J: TRBJ1-3
CDR3: ASSAGDSSGNTIY

V: TRBV5-1
J: TRBJ2-3
CDR3: ASSFSGGYDTQY

V: TRBV2
J: TRBJ2-1
CDR3: ATTDPGGTYNEQF

V: TRBV4-1
J: TRBJ1-1
CDR3: ASSQGQDRNTEAF